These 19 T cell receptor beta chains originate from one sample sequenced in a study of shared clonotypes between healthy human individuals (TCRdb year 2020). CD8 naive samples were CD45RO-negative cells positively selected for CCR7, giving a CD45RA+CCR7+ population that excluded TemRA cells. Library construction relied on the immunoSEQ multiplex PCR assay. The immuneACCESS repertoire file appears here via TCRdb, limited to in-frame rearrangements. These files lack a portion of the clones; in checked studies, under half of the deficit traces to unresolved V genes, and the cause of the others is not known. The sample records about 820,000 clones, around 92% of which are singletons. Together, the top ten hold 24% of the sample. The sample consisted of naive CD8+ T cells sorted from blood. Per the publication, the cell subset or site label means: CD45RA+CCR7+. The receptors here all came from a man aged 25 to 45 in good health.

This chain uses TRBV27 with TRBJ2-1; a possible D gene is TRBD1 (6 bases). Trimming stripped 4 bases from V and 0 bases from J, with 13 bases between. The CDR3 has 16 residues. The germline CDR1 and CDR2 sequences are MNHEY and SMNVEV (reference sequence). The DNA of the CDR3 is TGTGCCAGCAGTTCAACGGACAGTAGCTCCTACAATGAGCAGTTCTTC. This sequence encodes CASSSTDSSSYNEQFF.

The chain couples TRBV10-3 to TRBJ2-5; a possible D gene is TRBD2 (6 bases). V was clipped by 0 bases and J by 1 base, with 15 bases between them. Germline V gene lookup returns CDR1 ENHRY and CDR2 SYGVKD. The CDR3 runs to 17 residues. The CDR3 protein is CAISESLGGEAQETQYF. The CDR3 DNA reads TGTGCCATCAGTGAGTCATTAGGAGGGGAGGCCCAAGAGACCCAGTACTTC.

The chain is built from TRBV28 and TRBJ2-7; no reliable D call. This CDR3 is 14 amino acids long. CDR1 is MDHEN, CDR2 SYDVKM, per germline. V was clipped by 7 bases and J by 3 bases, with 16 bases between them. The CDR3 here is CASKPPRTGYEQYF. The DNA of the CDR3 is TGTGCCAGCAAACCCCCGAGAACCGGCTACGAGCAGTACTTC.

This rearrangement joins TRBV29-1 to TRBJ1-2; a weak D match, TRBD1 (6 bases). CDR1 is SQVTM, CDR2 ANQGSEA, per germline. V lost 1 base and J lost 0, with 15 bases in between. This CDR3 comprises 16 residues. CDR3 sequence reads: CSVEALWTEPNYGYTF. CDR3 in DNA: TGCAGCGTTGAAGCCCTCTGGACAGAACCTAACTATGGCTACACCTTC. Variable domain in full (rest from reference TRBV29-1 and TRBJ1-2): SAVISQKPSRDICQRGTSLTIQCQVDSQVTMMFWYRQQPGQSLTLIATANQGSEATYESGFVIDKFPISRPNLTFSTLTVSNMSPEDSSIYLCSVEALWTEPNYGYTFGSGTRLTVV.

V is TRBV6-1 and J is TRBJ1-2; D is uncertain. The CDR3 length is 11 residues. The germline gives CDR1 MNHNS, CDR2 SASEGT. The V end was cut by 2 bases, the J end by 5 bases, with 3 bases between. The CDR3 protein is CASSEIYGYTF. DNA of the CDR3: TGTGCCAGCAGTGAAATATATGGCTACACCTTC.

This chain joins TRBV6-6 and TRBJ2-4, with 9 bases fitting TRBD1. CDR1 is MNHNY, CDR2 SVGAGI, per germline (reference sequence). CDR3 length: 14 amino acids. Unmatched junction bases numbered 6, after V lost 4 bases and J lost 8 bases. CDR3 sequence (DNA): TGTGCCAGCAGTTCAACAGGGGGCTCAGACATTCAGTACTTC. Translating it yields CASSSTGGSDIQYF.

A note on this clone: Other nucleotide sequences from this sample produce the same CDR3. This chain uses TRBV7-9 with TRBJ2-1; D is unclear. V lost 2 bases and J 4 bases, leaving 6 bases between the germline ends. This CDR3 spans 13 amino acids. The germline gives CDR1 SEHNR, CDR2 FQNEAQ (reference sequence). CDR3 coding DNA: TGTGCCAGCAGCTTACTGGGGTACAATGAGCAGTTCTTC. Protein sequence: CASSLLGYNEQFF. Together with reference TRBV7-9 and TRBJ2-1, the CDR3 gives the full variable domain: DTGVSQNPRHKITKRGQNVTFRCDPISEHNRLYWYRQTLGQGPEFLTYFQNEAQLEKSRLLSDRFSAERPKGSFSTLEIQRTEQGDSAMYLCASSLLGYNEQFFGPGTRLTVL.

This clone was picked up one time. CDR3 residues: CASSLVLADAHQETQYF. CDR3 sequence (DNA): TGTGCCAGCAGCTTAGTTCTAGCGGATGCGCACCAAGAGACCCAGTACTTC. This chain connects TRBV7-2 to TRBJ2-5, with TRBD2 matching over 7 bases. The CDR3 extends over 17 amino acids. V trimming: 1 base; J trimming: 0 bases; junction bases outside the gene matches: 8. The germline V gene encodes CDR1 SGHTA and CDR2 FQGNSA.

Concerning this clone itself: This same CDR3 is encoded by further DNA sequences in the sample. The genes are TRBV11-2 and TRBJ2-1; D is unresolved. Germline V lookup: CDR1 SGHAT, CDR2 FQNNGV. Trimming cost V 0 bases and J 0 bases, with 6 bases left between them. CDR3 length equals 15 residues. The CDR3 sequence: CASSLDLSSYNEQFF. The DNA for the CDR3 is TGTGCCAGCAGCTTAGATCTTAGCTCCTACAATGAGCAGTTCTTC.

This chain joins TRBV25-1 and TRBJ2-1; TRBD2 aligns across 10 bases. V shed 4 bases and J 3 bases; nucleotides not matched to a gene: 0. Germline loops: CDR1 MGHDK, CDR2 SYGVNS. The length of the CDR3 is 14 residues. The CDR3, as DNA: TGTGCCAGCAGTGCTAGCGGGAGCTACAATGAGCAGTTCTTC. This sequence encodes CASSASGSYNEQFF.

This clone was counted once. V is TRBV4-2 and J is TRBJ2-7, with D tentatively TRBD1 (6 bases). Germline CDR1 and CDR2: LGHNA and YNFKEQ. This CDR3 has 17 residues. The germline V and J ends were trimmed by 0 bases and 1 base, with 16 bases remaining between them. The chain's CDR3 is CASSQDGVSDSSYEQYF. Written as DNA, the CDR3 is TGTGCCAGCAGCCAAGATGGGGTGTCGGACAGTTCCTACGAGCAGTACTTC.

CDR3 DNA sequence: TGTGCCAGTAGGACGGAGACGAGGGCCAACAATGAGCAGTTCTTC. Amino acids: CASRTETRANNEQFF. The chain recombines TRBV19 with TRBJ2-1, with D possibly being TRBD2 (5 bases). Trimming shortened V by 6 bases and J by 5 bases, and 17 bases separated the two germline ends. The CDR3 sequence is 15 residues long. Germline CDR1 and CDR2: LNHDA and SQIVND (reference sequence).

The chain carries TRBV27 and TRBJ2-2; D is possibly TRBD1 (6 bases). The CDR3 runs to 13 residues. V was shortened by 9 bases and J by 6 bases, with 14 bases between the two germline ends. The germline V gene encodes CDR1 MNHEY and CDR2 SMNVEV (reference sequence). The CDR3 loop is CARGAKWAGELFF. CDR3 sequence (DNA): TGTGCCAGGGGGGCCAAGTGGGCCGGGGAGCTGTTTTTT.

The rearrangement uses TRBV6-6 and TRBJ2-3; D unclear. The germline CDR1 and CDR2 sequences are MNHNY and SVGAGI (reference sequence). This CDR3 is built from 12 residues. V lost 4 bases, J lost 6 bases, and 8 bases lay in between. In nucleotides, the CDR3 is TGTGCCAGCAGTTTTGAGTGGGATACGCAGTATTTT. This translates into CASSFEWDTQYF.

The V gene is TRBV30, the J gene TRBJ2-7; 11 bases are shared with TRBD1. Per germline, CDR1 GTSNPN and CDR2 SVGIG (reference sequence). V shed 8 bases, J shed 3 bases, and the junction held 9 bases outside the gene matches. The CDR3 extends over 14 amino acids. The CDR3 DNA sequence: TGTGCCGCGCGGGGGACAGGGGGGTTCTACGAGCAGTACTTC. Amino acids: CAARGTGGFYEQYF.

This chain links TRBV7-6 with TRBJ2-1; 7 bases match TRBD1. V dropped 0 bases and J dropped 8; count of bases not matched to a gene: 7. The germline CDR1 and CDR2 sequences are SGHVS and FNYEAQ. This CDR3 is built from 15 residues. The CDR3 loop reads CASSLAPTGTYEQFF. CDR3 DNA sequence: TGTGCCAGCAGCTTAGCCCCGACAGGGACCTATGAGCAGTTCTTC.

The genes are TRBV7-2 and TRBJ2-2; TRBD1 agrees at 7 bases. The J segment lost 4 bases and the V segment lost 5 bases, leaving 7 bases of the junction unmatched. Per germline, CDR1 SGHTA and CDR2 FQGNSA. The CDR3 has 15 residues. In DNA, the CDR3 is TGTGCCAGCAGCCATGACAGGGTTGGCACCGGGGAGCTGTTTTTT. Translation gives CASSHDRVGTGELFF.

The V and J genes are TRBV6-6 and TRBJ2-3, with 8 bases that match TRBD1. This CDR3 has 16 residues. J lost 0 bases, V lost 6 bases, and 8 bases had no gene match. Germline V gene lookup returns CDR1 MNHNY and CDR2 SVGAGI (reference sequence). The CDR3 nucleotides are TGTGCCAGCAGCGGACAGGGCCTCTCTAGCACAGATACGCAGTATTTT. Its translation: CASSGQGLSSTDTQYF.

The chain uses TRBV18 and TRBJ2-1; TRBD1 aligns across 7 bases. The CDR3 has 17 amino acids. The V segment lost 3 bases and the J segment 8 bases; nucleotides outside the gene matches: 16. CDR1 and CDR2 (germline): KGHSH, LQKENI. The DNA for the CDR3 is TGTGCCAGCTCACCCGGGACAGCCCTTCTTTCGAGCGATGAGCAGTTCTTC. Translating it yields CASSPGTALLSSDEQFF.